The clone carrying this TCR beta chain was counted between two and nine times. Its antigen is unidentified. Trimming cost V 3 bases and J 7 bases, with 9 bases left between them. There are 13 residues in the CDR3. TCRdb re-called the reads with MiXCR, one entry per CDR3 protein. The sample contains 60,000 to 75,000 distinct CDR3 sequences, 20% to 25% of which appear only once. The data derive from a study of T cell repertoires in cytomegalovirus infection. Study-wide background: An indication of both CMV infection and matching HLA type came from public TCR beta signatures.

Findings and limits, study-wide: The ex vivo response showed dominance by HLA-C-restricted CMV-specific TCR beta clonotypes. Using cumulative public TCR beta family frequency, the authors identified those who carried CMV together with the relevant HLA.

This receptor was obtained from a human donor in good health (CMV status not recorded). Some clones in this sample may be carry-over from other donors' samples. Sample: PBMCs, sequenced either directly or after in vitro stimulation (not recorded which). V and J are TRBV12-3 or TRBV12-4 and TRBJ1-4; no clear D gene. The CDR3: CASSFTPPEKLFF. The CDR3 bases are TGTGCCAGCAGTTTTACCCCACCTGAAAAACTGTTTTTT.